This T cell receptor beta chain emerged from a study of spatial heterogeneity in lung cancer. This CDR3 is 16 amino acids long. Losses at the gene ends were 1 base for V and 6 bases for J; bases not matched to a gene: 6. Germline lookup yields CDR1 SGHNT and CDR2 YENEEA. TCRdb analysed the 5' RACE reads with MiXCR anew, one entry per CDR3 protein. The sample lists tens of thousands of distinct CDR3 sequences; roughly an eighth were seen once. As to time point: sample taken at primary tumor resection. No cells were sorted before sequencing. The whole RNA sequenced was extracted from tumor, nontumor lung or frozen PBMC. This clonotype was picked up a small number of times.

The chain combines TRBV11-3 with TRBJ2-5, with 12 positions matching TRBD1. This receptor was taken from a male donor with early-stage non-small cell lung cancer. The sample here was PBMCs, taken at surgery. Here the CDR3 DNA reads TGTGCCAGCAGCTTAGGGGGGACAGGGGGCTTGAAGACCCAGTACTTC. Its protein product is CASSLGGTGGLKTQYF.